A selection of T cell receptor beta chains follows, all from one sample in a study of blood T cell repertoires in COVID-19. Method: immunoSEQ multiplex PCR; TCRdb's copy keeps in-frame clones and lacks some. This sample has about 99,000 clones, with 91% found just once. Input material: peripheral blood. The receptor set was obtained from a human donor in a cohort sampled during active COVID-19. CDR3s include the opening cysteine and the closing phenylalanine or tryptophan. D genes are given only for firm matches. The size field is filled for only some rows; it gives once, few, many or a size class.

>TRBJ1-5|TRBD1|TRBV2|.
CASSPLQGTQPQHF
TGTGCCAGCAGTCCTCTACAGGGGACTCAGCCCCAGCATTTT
>TRBJ2-3|TRBD1|TRBV5-1|.
CASSLQGERDTQYF
TGCGCCAGCAGCTTGCAGGGGGAAAGAGATACGCAGTATTTT
>TRBJ2-1|.|TRBV19|.
CASTLLATSNEQFF
TGTGCCAGCACCCTTCTAGCGACAAGCAATGAGCAGTTCTTC
>TRBJ2-1|.|TRBV4-2|.
CASSLGLGSSDISNEQFF
TGTGCCAGCAGCCTCGGTCTGGGTTCTAGCGATATATCCAATGAGCAGTTCTTC
>TRBJ2-1|.|TRBV5-4|once
CASSSMDWEQFF
TGTGCCAGCAGCTCAATGGACTGGGAGCAGTTCTTC
>TRBJ2-7|.|TRBV12-3/TRBV12-4|.
CASSTRWQGEQYF
TGTGCCAGCAGTACCCGATGGCAGGGGGAGCAGTACTTC
>TRBJ2-5|TRBD2|TRBV7-2|.
CASSPFGLAGGRETQYF
TGTGCCAGCAGCCCCTTTGGGCTAGCGGGGGGGCGGGAGACCCAGTACTTC
>TRBJ1-2|TRBD1|TRBV3-1/TRBV3-2|.
CASSHWDRMPKYGYTF
TGTGCCAGCAGCCATTGGGACAGGATGCCAAAGTATGGCTACACCTTC
>TRBJ2-5|TRBD2|TRBV30|.
CAWTSSGGNQETQYF
TGTGCCTGGACTTCTAGCGGGGGGAACCAAGAGACCCAGTACTTC
>TRBJ2-7|.|TRBV28|.
CASSPVGISLFRVSEQYF
TGTGCCAGCAGCCCTGTCGGGATTTCCTTATTTAGGGTTTCGGAGCAGTACTTC
>TRBJ1-1|TRBD1|TRBV24-1|.
CATSDRQGNTEAFF
TGTGCCACCAGTGACCGACAGGGAAACACTGAAGCTTTCTTT
>TRBJ1-3|TRBD1|TRBV3-1/TRBV3-2|.
CASSQIRDRVTGNTIYF
TGTGCCAGCAGCCAAATCCGGGACAGGGTAACTGGAAACACCATATATTTT
>TRBJ2-7|.|TRBV7-9|.
CASSQGVGSEQYF
TGTGCCAGCAGCCAGGGGGTCGGGAGCGAGCAGTACTTC
>TRBJ2-7|.|TRBV4-3|.
CASSQRHLSLYEQYF
TGCGCCAGCAGCCAAAGACACCTATCTCTCTACGAGCAGTACTTC
>TRBJ2-1|.|TRBV19|.
CASSMGILWIDEQFF
TGTGCCAGTAGTATGGGCATCCTGTGGATCGATGAGCAGTTCTTC
>TRBJ2-7|.|TRBV9|.
CASSLTSGYEQYF
TGTGCCAGCAGCTTAACGTCAGGCTACGAGCAGTACTTC
>TRBJ2-5|.|TRBV6-5|once
CASSYEALGTQYF
TGTGCCAGCAGTTACGAGGCCTTGGGGACCCAGTACTTC
>TRBJ2-7|TRBD2|TRBV11-2|.
CASSLGLAGVGEQYF
TGTGCCAGCAGCTTGGGACTAGCGGGAGTAGGGGAGCAGTACTTC
>TRBJ1-1|TRBD1|TRBV5-6|.
CASSLVAGGLNTEAFF
TGTGCCAGCAGCTTGGTGGCAGGGGGACTGAACACTGAAGCTTTCTTT
>TRBJ2-7|.|TRBV5-4|.
CASSLGTGRDEQYF
TGTGCCAGCAGCTTGGGGACAGGGAGGGACGAGCAGTACTTC
>TRBJ1-1|.|TRBV20-1|.
CSASRRARGTEAFF
TGCAGTGCTAGTCGCAGGGCGCGGGGCACTGAAGCTTTCTTT
>TRBJ2-3|.|TRBV25-1|.
CASSDFRGIRTDTQYF
TGTGCCAGCAGTGACTTCAGGGGTATACGCACAGATACGCAGTATTTT
>TRBJ1-2|TRBD1|TRBV30|.
CASHPGQESDGYTF
TGTGCCTCCCATCCGGGACAGGAGAGTGATGGCTACACCTTC
>TRBJ2-3|TRBD2|TRBV7-6|.
CASSSAAGGIADTQYF
TGTGCCAGCAGCTCAGCGGCGGGAGGTATCGCAGATACGCAGTATTTT
>TRBJ2-3|TRBD2|TRBV4-3|.
CASSQQGISGGPTDTQYF
TGCGCCAGCAGCCAGCAGGGGATTAGCGGGGGCCCCACAGATACGCAGTATTTT
>TRBJ2-1|.|TRBV27|.
CASSSSSYNEQFF
TGTGCCAGCAGTAGTTCTAGCTACAATGAGCAGTTCTTC
>TRBJ1-5|.|TRBV6-1|few
CASSVKGDTSNQPQHF
TGTGCCAGCAGTGTAAAAGGGGACACTAGTAATCAGCCCCAGCATTTT
>TRBJ1-2|.|TRBV19|.
CASKTDWYGYTF
TGTGCCAGTAAGACGGACTGGTATGGCTACACCTTC
>TRBJ1-2|.|TRBV9|.
CASSVARGTETF
.
>TRBJ2-7|TRBD1|TRBV6-6|.
CASSQDRGGMQYF
TGTGCCAGCAGCCAAGACAGGGGGGGAATGCAGTACTTC
>TRBJ1-4|TRBD1|TRBV7-9|.
CASSKRDREDEKLFF
TGTGCCAGCAGCAAAAGGGACAGGGAGGATGAAAAACTGTTTTTT
>TRBJ1-2|.|TRBV2|.
CASRVAGVTQSGYTF
TGTGCCAGCAGAGTAGCAGGGGTTACCCAGAGCGGCTACACCTTC
>TRBJ2-3|.|TRBV5-1|.
CASSYGTPSVDTQYF
TGCGCCAGCAGTTACGGGACTCCCTCGGTTGATACGCAGTATTTT
>TRBJ2-7|TRBD1|TRBV7-6|.
CASSPTGIYEQYF
TGTGCCAGCAGCCCGACAGGGATCTACGAGCAGTACTTC
>TRBJ1-3|TRBD1|TRBV7-9|.
CASSPGGQGASIYF
TGTGCCAGCAGCCCCGGGGGACAGGGGGCTTCCATATATTTT
>TRBJ2-7|.|TRBV7-8|.
CASTNDYLPYEQYF
TGTGCCAGCACTAACGACTACTTGCCCTACGAGCAGTACTTC
>TRBJ2-3|TRBD2|TRBV6-6|once
CASSRGSSGREKDTQYF
TGTGCCAGCAGTCGCGGGAGTAGCGGGAGGGAAAAAGATACGCAGTATTTT
>TRBJ2-5|.|TRBV11-2|.
CASSPPSPGEETQYF
TGTGCCAGCAGCCCTCCGTCGCCGGGTGAAGAGACCCAGTACTTC
>TRBJ2-3|.|TRBV7-3|.
CASSPGGGGLDTQYF
TGTGCCAGCAGCCCCGGGGGAGGGGGATTAGATACGCAGTATTTT
>TRBJ2-1|.|TRBV6-2/TRBV6-3|once
CASSQRPGPNEQFF
TGTGCCAGCAGTCAGCGACCCGGCCCCAATGAGCAGTTCTTC
>TRBJ1-1|.|TRBV6-5|few
CANLQGAYTEAFF
TGTGCCAACCTCCAAGGGGCCTACACTGAAGCTTTCTTT
>TRBJ1-5|TRBD1|TRBV6-5|.
CASSYEGTGRGQPQHF
TGTGCCAGCAGTTACGAGGGGACAGGCCGCGGACAGCCCCAGCATTTT
>TRBJ2-1|TRBD2|TRBV7-2|.
CASSSLTLLAGGPGNEQFF
TGTGCCAGCAGCTCCTTGACCTTACTAGCGGGAGGGCCGGGGAATGAGCAGTTCTTC
>TRBJ1-1|.|TRBV4-3|.
CASGSMTGSYTEAFF
TGCGCCAGCGGATCTATGACAGGTTCATACACTGAAGCTTTCTTT
>TRBJ2-6|TRBD1|TRBV7-3|.
CASSRTGASSGANVLTF
TGTGCCAGCAGCCGGACAGGCGCGAGTTCTGGGGCCAACGTCCTGACTTTC
>TRBJ1-5|.|TRBV10-2|many
CASSESHSNQPQHF
TGCGCCAGCAGTGAGTCCCATAGCAATCAGCCCCAGCATTTT
>TRBJ2-7|.|TRBV9|.
CASSPKGEGGAPEQYF
TGTGCCAGCAGCCCCAAGGGGGAGGGCGGCGCGCCCGAGCAGTACTTC
>TRBJ1-2|.|TRBV12-3/TRBV12-4|.
CASSRAGMYGYTF
TGTGCCAGCAGTCGAGCGGGGATGTATGGCTACACCTTC
>TRBJ1-1|.|TRBV9|.
CASSAGGGLNTEAFF
TGTGCCAGCAGCGCGGGGGGGGGACTGAACACTGAAGCTTTCTTT